This TCR beta chain was identified during a study of CD8+ T cells in alopecia areata. Germline V lookup: CDR1 SGHTA, CDR2 FQGNSA. This CDR3 has 13 residues. The V end was cut by 2 bases, the J end by 5 bases, with 7 bases between. cDNA reverse transcribed from extracted RNA served as the sequencing template. Data came from immunoSEQ multiplex PCR; TCRdb stores just in-frame clones and leaves some out. Found here are 200,000 to 250,000 clones, around two thirds of them singletons; the top ten hold 1% to 1.5%. The material was CD4+ T cells sorted from blood, obtained at week 0. V gene TRBV7-2 combines with J gene TRBJ2-4; D gene uncertain. This sequence originates from a human donor with alopecia areata. The CDR3 loop reads CASSLIAENIQYF. The CDR3 bases are TGTGCCAGCAGCTTAATCGCTGAAAACATTCAGTACTTC.